These T cell receptor beta chains were read from a single sample in a study of T cells in Graves' hyperthyroidism and ophthalmopathy. Each CDR3 protein is one row after TCRdb ran MiXCR on the multiplex PCR reads. Here the sample spans about 560,000 distinct CDR3 sequences, 14% being singletons. Sequencing input: blood. These receptors originate from a woman aged 40 to 55 with Graves' hyperthyroidism. Each CDR3 is given without its conserved first and last residue.

len,v_gene,CDR3aa
14,TRBV7-8,ASSLGLFRTQETQY
12,TRBV7-2,ASSLGLMPLEQY
13,TRBV20-1,SARDPDRAYNEQF
16,TRBV27,ASSPGLAGGRPTDTQY
11,TRBV29-1,SVEGHSQETQY
13,TRBV7-9,ASSPQTGSDNEQF
12,TRBV12-3/TRBV12-4,ASSSSGGPYEQY
12,TRBV5-1,ASTAGTNGDTQY
13,TRBV2,ASTRDLPGDNEQF
15,TRBV28,ASSAISGGTLSYEQY
12,TRBV27,ASSLDRGTGEQY
15,TRBV7-9,ASSFNLGQGRYNEQF
13,TRBV19,ASSDGAGVNQPQH
14,TRBV6-5,ASSYSRTTSTDTQY
13,TRBV30,AWSGMGRGRGTQY
13,TRBV18,ASSRGLARIYEQY
13,TRBV19,ASSGAGGPADTQY
11,TRBV29-1,SVASTGSYEQY
12,TRBV27,ASSSSGTDYGYT
13,TRBV10-3,AISTGLRGYNEQF
13,TRBV28,ASSLGRGIYNEQF
13,TRBV2,ASSEKSGGRETQY
15,TRBV28,ASSLSSYDGGDYEQY
13,TRBV7-9,ASPSLAGSTDTQY
14,TRBV5-1,ASSSFDRTTSYEQY
16,TRBV12-3/TRBV12-4,ASSFETSGRRGPDTQY
14,TRBV7-6,ASSLSVSGMGTEAF
13,TRBV11-2,ASSSQGGPRNEQF
14,TRBV6-1,ASRTRRDAPRYEQY
12,TRBV2,ASIPGQANTEAF
13,TRBV30,AWSVWGAGGTEAF
11,TRBV30,AWRGTEDTEAF
13,TRBV4-2,ASSQDKGAPEKLF
13,TRBV12-3/TRBV12-4,ASSLAGGRADTQY
11,TRBV28,ASSRPGGTEAF
14,TRBV29-1,SVNPSGRGGANVLT
12,TRBV3-1,ASSQEEGRKGYT
13,TRBV6-1,ASSPIAGEVREQY
13,TRBV6-2/TRBV6-3,ASISTLRGLYEQY
13,TRBV6-9,ASSFTGTGMEEQF
11,TRBV20-1,SPRPSLGYEQY
12,TRBV5-1,ASSVQTSNTEAF
15,TRBV18,ASSPLGTGLSGNTIY
11,TRBV27,ASSAASRNTIY
18,TRBV28,ASSQYPGLAGGPGTDTQY
13,TRBV27,ASSPTSGIRNEQF
16,TRBV20-1,SARGGLAGPLGVDEQF